The 24 T cell receptor beta chains reported below all come from one sample, sequenced in a study of T cells in Graves' hyperthyroidism and ophthalmopathy. TCR beta CDR3 regions were amplified from RNA transcripts. A first-round RT-PCR of the TCR CDR3 used the HTBI primer set. In TCRdb, the multiplex PCR reads were re-called with MiXCR into one record per CDR3 protein. The sample includes around 540,000 distinct CDR3 sequences, about 16% of them seen just once. Sequencing was performed on blood. These receptors were collected from a woman aged 30 to 39 with Graves' ophthalmopathy.

This clonotype was recorded a few times. The chain's CDR3 is CASSSGTSPTDTQYF. The CDR3 region has the DNA TGTGCCAGCAGTTCCGGGACTAGCCCCACAGATACGCAGTATTTT. The rearrangement uses TRBV27 and TRBJ2-3, with 9 bases matching TRBD2. Germline-derived CDR1 and CDR2 are MNHEY and SMNVEV (reference sequence). The length of the CDR3 is 15 residues. The J segment lost 2 bases and the V segment lost 4 bases, leaving 4 bases of the junction unmatched.

This clonotype was found many times. J is TRBJ2-7 and V is TRBV13; perhaps TRBD2 as D (5 bases). V was cut by 5 bases and J by 2 bases, with 16 bases left in between. CDR1 is PRHDT, CDR2 FYEKMQ, per germline (reference sequence). This CDR3 spans 15 amino acids. CDR3 sequence reads: CASSPADSSAYEQYF. As DNA, the CDR3 is TGTGCCAGCAGCCCGGCGGACTCATCGGCCTACGAGCAGTACTTC.

This sequence joins TRBV12-3 or TRBV12-4 and TRBJ2-3, with 8 bases identical to TRBD1. This CDR3 has 16 amino acids. V dropped 5 bases and J dropped 2; count of bases not matched to a gene: 9. This CDR3 is CASSHWTGSLTDTQYF. CDR3 nucleotide sequence: TGTGCCAGCAGTCACTGGACAGGGTCGCTCACAGATACGCAGTATTTT.

The rearrangement joins TRBV20-1 to TRBJ2-1, with D perhaps matching TRBD1 or TRBD2 (5 bases each). The germline V gene encodes CDR1 DFQATT and CDR2 SNEGSKA (reference sequence). The CDR3 has 14 residues. The V end was cut by 5 bases, the J end by 0 bases, with 11 bases between. CDR3: CSAQGRSSYNEQFF. The CDR3 nucleotides read TGCAGTGCTCAGGGACGGAGCTCCTACAATGAGCAGTTCTTC.

The V and J genes are TRBV7-2 and TRBJ2-2; 8 bases align to TRBD1. Germline CDR1 and CDR2: SGHTA and FQGNSA. There are 17 residues in the CDR3. J was trimmed by 6 bases and V by 2 bases; bases with no gene match: 11. The CDR3 DNA reads TGTGCCAGCAGCTTACGTTATGGGCAGGGGGCTGCCGGGGAGCTGTTTTTT. Translated: CASSLRYGQGAAGELFF.

By frequency in the sample, this clonotype is medium-sized. The chain couples TRBV6-1 to TRBJ2-7, with 9 bases fitting TRBD1. Germline-derived CDR1 and CDR2 are MNHNS and SASEGT. This CDR3 has 16 residues. V trimming: 3 bases; J trimming: 2 bases; junction bases outside the gene matches: 8. This CDR3 reads CASSEAIGTGPYEQYF. CDR3 sequence (DNA): TGTGCCAGCAGTGAGGCTATAGGGACAGGGCCCTACGAGCAGTACTTC.

This clonotype was detected a few times. The chain uses TRBV3-1 and TRBJ1-6, with unresolved D. V was pared by 5 bases and J by 8 bases, with 16 bases between. CDR1 and CDR2 from the germline V gene are LGHDT and YNNKEL (reference sequence). CDR3 length: 15 residues. For the CDR3, the DNA is TGTGCCAGCAGCGATACCCAGGCATGGCATTCACCCCTCCACTTT. It is translated as CASSDTQAWHSPLHF. The whole variable domain, filled in from reference TRBV3-1 and TRBJ1-6, reads DTAVSQTPKYLVTQMGNDKSIKCEQNLGHDTMYWYKQDSKKFLKIMFSYNNKELIINETVPNRFSPKSPDKAHLNLHINSLELGDSAVYFCASSDTQAWHSPLHFGNGTRLTVT.

The chain recombines TRBV14 with TRBJ1-3, with unresolved D. Germline V CDR1 and CDR2: SGHDN, FVKESK. V dropped 6 bases and J dropped 0 bases, with 9 bases sitting between them. This CDR3 contains 14 residues. CDR3 loop: CASSPRISGNTIYF. The CDR3 DNA is TGTGCCAGCAGTCCACGGATCTCTGGAAACACCATATATTTT.

This clonotype appeared many times. The chain joins TRBV7-3 to TRBJ2-4, with D perhaps matching TRBD2 (7 bases). The germline V gene has CDR1 SGHTA and CDR2 FQGTGA. Trimming cost V 5 bases and J 9 bases, with 14 bases left between them. The CDR3 has 13 amino acids. CDR3 in DNA: TGTGCCAGCAGCCGCAACAGGGAGGGCATTCAGTACTTC. Encoded protein: CASSRNREGIQYF.

This clonotype was found many times. The chain has TRBV9 and TRBJ2-1; D is ambiguous. Germline V gene lookup returns CDR1 SGDLS and CDR2 YYNGEE. V was cut by 3 bases and J by 0 bases, with 10 bases left in between. This CDR3 is 15 amino acids long. The CDR3 protein is CASSAGALSYNEQFF. CDR3 sequence (DNA): TGTGCCAGCAGCGCGGGTGCCCTCTCCTACAATGAGCAGTTCTTC.

This clonotype was counted at least ten times. V usage is TRBV30 and J usage is TRBJ1-4; D is unresolved. The length of the CDR3 is 14 residues. The V end lost 1 base, the J end lost 4 bases, and 10 bases lay between the germline ends. Germline CDR1 GTSNPN, CDR2 SVGIG (reference sequence). The CDR3 bases are TGTGCCTGGAGTGACGCACCTCTTAATGAAAAACTGTTTTTT. Protein product: CAWSDAPLNEKLFF.

J is TRBJ2-3 and V is TRBV6-2 or TRBV6-3, with 7 bases lining up with TRBD1. Germline loops: CDR1 MNHEY, CDR2 SVGEGT. The CDR3 runs to 15 residues. Trimming took 6 bases from V and 4 from J; bases not matched to a gene: 10. This CDR3 reads CASRPGTVKADTQYF. The CDR3, as DNA: TGTGCCAGCAGACCCGGGACAGTAAAAGCAGATACGCAGTATTTT.

This clonotype was observed many times. V usage is TRBV6-4 and J usage is TRBJ1-2; D not certain. Germline lookup yields CDR1 MRHNA and CDR2 SNTAGT. The CDR3 totals 13 residues. The V end was cut by 3 bases, the J end by 4 bases, with 9 bases between. Here the CDR3 DNA reads TGTGCCAGCAGTGAGGAGCCGGGCTATGGCTACACCTTC. This gives the protein CASSEEPGYGYTF.

This clonotype has only a few counts. This chain joins TRBV28 and TRBJ2-7; D may correspond to TRBD1 or TRBD2 (5 bases each). Germline V lookup: CDR1 MDHEN, CDR2 SYDVKM. The CDR3 loop spans 14 amino acids. Trimming cost V 8 bases and J 2 bases, with 16 bases left between them. CDR3: CASRGQGRPYEQYF. The CDR3 bases are TGTGCCAGCCGCGGGCAGGGAAGGCCCTACGAGCAGTACTTC.

This clonotype has a handful of counts. The chain uses TRBV29-1 and TRBJ2-1; D may be TRBD1 (6 bases). Germline CDR1 is SQVTM and CDR2 is ANQGSEA. The CDR3 is made up of 14 amino acids. V lost 3 bases and J 6 bases, leaving 15 bases between the germline ends. The CDR3 nucleotides read TGCAGCGTTGATAATCCGAGGGGGTTCAATGAGCAGTTCTTC. Protein sequence: CSVDNPRGFNEQFF.

This clonotype has at least ten counts. The J gene is TRBJ1-5, the V gene TRBV20-1; a possible D gene is TRBD1 (5 bases). This CDR3 is built from 15 residues. Germline-derived CDR1 and CDR2 are DFQATT and SNEGSKA (reference sequence). V was clipped by 0 bases and J by 4 bases, with 13 bases between them. CDR3 sequence (DNA): TGCAGTGCTAGAGATCCGCGACAGCGAAATCAGCCCCAGCATTTT. Its translation is CSARDPRQRNQPQHF.

The chain is built from TRBV5-8 and TRBJ2-4; TRBD1 agrees at 10 bases. The CDR3 has 17 amino acids. The V gene end was trimmed by 6 bases and the J gene end by 6 bases; junction bases not matched to a gene: 15. The germline gives CDR1 SGHTS, CDR2 YDEGEE. Here the CDR3 reads CASNPLSGTGALNIQYF. The CDR3 DNA follows: TGTGCCAGCAACCCGCTGTCCGGGACAGGGGCCTTAAACATTCAGTACTTC.

This clonotype showed up many times. CDR3 amino acids: CASSLGEQETQYF. Written as DNA, the CDR3 is TGTGCCAGCAGTTTGGGGGAACAAGAGACCCAGTACTTC. The chain couples TRBV12-3 or TRBV12-4 to TRBJ2-5; D is perhaps TRBD1 or TRBD2 (5 bases each). The CDR3 loop spans 13 amino acids. V was pared by 3 bases and J by 2 bases, with 7 bases between.

This clonotype was seen only a few times. The chain recombines TRBV5-1 with TRBJ1-5; D unresolved. The V end lost 4 bases, the J end lost 7 bases, and 15 bases lay between the germline ends. The CDR3 consists of 14 residues. CDR1 is SGHRS and CDR2 is YFSETQ in the germline V gene. The CDR3: CASSPDTEGQPQHF. CDR3 nucleotides: TGCGCCAGCAGCCCTGATACCGAAGGACAGCCCCAGCATTTT.

The V and J genes are TRBV7-9 and TRBJ2-1; possibly TRBD1 or TRBD2 for D (6 bases each). V was pared by 6 bases and J by 0 bases, with 15 bases between. The CDR3 has 16 residues. Per germline, CDR1 SEHNR and CDR2 FQNEAQ (reference sequence). CDR3 DNA: TGTGCCAGCAGGGCCGGAGGGGGTAGCTCCTACAATGAGCAGTTCTTC. Translation gives CASRAGGGSSYNEQFF.

This clonotype was seen more than once but under ten times. The chain carries TRBV20-1 and TRBJ2-3; D perhaps matches TRBD2 (5 bases). CDR1 and CDR2 from the germline V gene are DFQATT and SNEGSKA (reference sequence). This CDR3 has 15 residues. Trimming shortened V by 5 bases and J by 1 base, and 16 bases separated the two germline ends. The CDR3 DNA is TGCAGTGCTCCCTTTCTAGCTCTTGGCACAGATACGCAGTATTTT. This gives the protein CSAPFLALGTDTQYF.

There are many counts of this clonotype. The J gene is TRBJ2-7, the V gene TRBV6-5; D perhaps matches TRBD2 (7 bases). This CDR3 is built from 14 residues. V was clipped by 0 bases and J by 7 bases, with 13 bases between them. Germline V gene data show CDR1 as MNHEY and CDR2 as SVGAGI. The CDR3 loop is CASSYSLGGGEQYF. Written as DNA, the CDR3 is TGTGCCAGCAGTTACTCTTTAGGGGGGGGAGAGCAGTACTTC.

This clonotype was counted many times. The CDR3 spells CSAALAGGPRETQYF. The CDR3 DNA reads TGCAGTGCTGCCCTAGCGGGAGGGCCCCGAGAGACCCAGTACTTC. J is TRBJ2-5 and V is TRBV20-1, with 12 positions matching TRBD2. Per germline, CDR1 DFQATT and CDR2 SNEGSKA (reference sequence). V lost 5 bases, J lost 4 bases, and 8 bases stayed unmatched. CDR3 size: 15 residues.

The rearrangement links TRBV5-1 to TRBJ2-7, with a possible D match to TRBD1 (5 bases). The germline V gene has CDR1 SGHRS and CDR2 YFSETQ. V lost 5 bases, J lost 0 bases, and 9 bases lay in between. The CDR3 covers 13 residues. The CDR3 bases are TGCGCCAGCAGGGACACGAGCTCCTACGAGCAGTACTTC. As protein: CASRDTSSYEQYF.